Listed here are 22 T cell receptor beta chains from one sample, sequenced in a study of blood T cell repertoires in COVID-19. Sequencing used immunoSEQ multiplex PCR; TCRdb keeps in-frame clones, though not all of them. The sample has a few hundred thousand clones, 80% to 90% seen once. The sequenced sample consisted of PBMCs or T cells enriched from blood (not recorded which). All receptors derive from a man aged 30-40 years who had recovered from COVID-19.

The rearrangement uses TRBV5-1 and TRBJ1-2; 10 nucleotides agree with TRBD1. The CDR3 covers 15 residues. The germline CDR1 and CDR2 sequences are SGHRS and YFSETQ. V trimming: 4 bases; J trimming: 3 bases; junction bases outside the gene matches: 6. Here the CDR3 DNA reads TGCGCCAGCAGCCTCGGGACAGGGGCGTACTATGGCTACACCTTC. Its translation: CASSLGTGAYYGYTF.

This chain joins TRBV5-4 and TRBJ2-5; 9 bases match TRBD2. The CDR3 length is 15 residues. Germline V gene lookup returns CDR1 SGHNT and CDR2 YYREEE (reference sequence). V lost 4 bases to trimming and J lost 1 base; unmatched junction nucleotides: 5. The CDR3 DNA reads TGTGCCAGCAGCGAAGCGGGGGGCCGCCAAGAGACCCAGTACTTC. It encodes CASSEAGGRQETQYF.

This clone occurred once. The rearrangement uses TRBV19 and TRBJ1-2, with 8 bases identical to TRBD1. The V gene end was trimmed by 3 bases and the J gene end by 8 bases; junction bases not matched to a gene: 8. CDR3 length: 14 amino acids. The germline CDR1 and CDR2 sequences are LNHDA and SQIVND (reference sequence). This CDR3 reads CASSMPQGARGYTF. The CDR3 DNA follows: TGTGCCAGTAGTATGCCGCAGGGGGCGCGAGGCTACACCTTC.

The CDR3 DNA reads TGTGCCAGCAGCCCAGGGACTTCGAATGAGCAGTTCTTC. It translates to CASSPGTSNEQFF. V and J are TRBV7-8 and TRBJ2-1; possibly TRBD2 for D (6 bases). From germline, CDR1 is SGHVS and CDR2 FQNEAQ. The CDR3 consists of 13 residues. The V and J ends lost 5 bases and 7 bases respectively, with 12 bases between them.

V gene TRBV6-5 combines with J gene TRBJ2-1; 7 nucleotides match TRBD2. J lost 9 bases, V lost 4 bases, and 6 bases had no gene match. This CDR3 is 13 amino acids long. Germline V lookup: CDR1 MNHEY, CDR2 SVGAGI. The CDR3 is CASSSRGGGEQFF. CDR3 DNA sequence: TGTGCCAGCAGTTCACGCGGGGGTGGTGAGCAGTTCTTC.

A single count supports this clone. This chain links TRBV19 with TRBJ2-2, with a weak D call TRBD2 (5 bases). The CDR3 length is 11 residues. Germline CDR1 LNHDA, CDR2 SQIVND (reference sequence). The V and J ends lost 8 bases and 7 bases respectively, with 8 bases between them. The CDR3 DNA reads as TGTGCCAGTGAGGGTTACGGGGAGCTGTTTTTT. Translating it yields CASEGYGELFF.

V gene TRBV7-9 combines with J gene TRBJ2-1, with 7 bases matching TRBD1. CDR1 is SEHNR and CDR2 is FQNEAQ in the germline V gene (reference sequence). The CDR3 consists of 13 residues. The ends lost 5 bases at V and 7 bases at J; junction bases unmatched: 5. The CDR3 loop is CASSPMTGNEQFF. CDR3 DNA sequence: TGTGCCAGCAGCCCTATGACAGGGAATGAGCAGTTCTTC.

The rearrangement uses TRBV27 and TRBJ1-2, with TRBD1 matching over 9 bases. Germline V gene data show CDR1 as MNHEY and CDR2 as SMNVEV (reference sequence). V lost 5 bases, J lost 6 bases, and 10 bases stayed unmatched. This CDR3 contains 15 residues. The DNA of the CDR3 is TGTGCCAGCAGTATGGGGACAGGGTGGAGAAATGGCTACACCTTC. This sequence encodes CASSMGTGWRNGYTF.

The chain uses TRBV5-4 and TRBJ1-2; 8 bases are shared with TRBD1. CDR1 is SGHNT, CDR2 YYREEE, per germline (reference sequence). J lost 8 bases, V lost 0 bases, and 9 bases had no gene match. This CDR3 comprises 15 residues. The CDR3 sequence: CASSLAKGQGGGYTF. CDR3 nucleotide sequence: TGTGCCAGCAGCTTGGCTAAAGGACAGGGAGGCGGCTACACCTTC. The full variable domain, in which reference TRBV5-4 and TRBJ1-2 provide the parts outside the CDR3, is ETGVTQSPTHLIKTRGQQVTLRCSSQSGHNTVSWYQQALGQGPQFIFQYYREEENGRGNFPPRFSGLQFPNYSSELNVNALELDDSALYLCASSLAKGQGGGYTFGSGTRLTVV.

This chain links TRBV9 with TRBJ2-5; tentatively, D is TRBD1 (6 bases). The V end was cut by 0 bases, the J end by 3 bases, with 15 bases between. The CDR3 is 16 amino acids. The germline CDR1 and CDR2 sequences are SGDLS and YYNGEE. CDR3 in DNA: TGTGCCAGCAGCGTAGAGGGAAGGAGACAGGAAGAGACCCAGTACTTC. Amino acid sequence: CASSVEGRRQEETQYF.

V is TRBV6-1 and J is TRBJ2-5, with D unclear. Trimming stripped 0 bases from V and 5 bases from J, with 4 bases between. Germline V CDR1 and CDR2: MNHNS, SASEGT. There are 12 residues in the CDR3. CDR3 residues: CASSEAGETQYF. The CDR3 DNA reads TGTGCCAGCAGTGAAGCCGGGGAGACCCAGTACTTC.

This chain joins TRBV11-1 and TRBJ1-1; the match to TRBD1 covers 7 bases. CDR3 length: 15 amino acids. Per germline, CDR1 SGHAT and CDR2 FQDESV (reference sequence). With V trimmed by 3 bases and J by 1 base, 5 bases remained unmatched. CDR3 bases: TGTGCCAGCAGCTTTACCGACAGGGAGAACACTGAAGCTTTCTTT. Its translation is CASSFTDRENTEAFF.

The chain uses TRBV6-1 and TRBJ2-7; possible D gene TRBD2, 6 bases. This CDR3 has 16 amino acids. The germline V gene has CDR1 MNHNS and CDR2 SASEGT. Trimming shortened V by 1 base and J by 0 bases, and 13 bases separated the two germline ends. CDR3 region: CASSEVWGGSSYEQYF. Here the CDR3 DNA reads TGTGCCAGCAGTGAAGTGTGGGGAGGCAGCTCCTACGAGCAGTACTTC.

Here the CDR3 reads CASSEVVTGRGYNSPLHF. The CDR3 DNA sequence: TGTGCCAGCAGCGAGGTGGTGACAGGGAGAGGCTATAATTCACCCCTCCACTTT. This chain connects TRBV7-9 to TRBJ1-6; 7 nucleotides agree with TRBD1. V dropped 5 bases and J dropped 3; count of bases not matched to a gene: 13. Germline CDR1 is SEHNR and CDR2 is FQNEAQ (reference sequence). This CDR3 is built from 18 residues.

The rearrangement joins TRBV5-4 to TRBJ1-1; D may be TRBD1 (5 bases). CDR3 length: 15 residues. Germline V gives CDR1 SGHNT, CDR2 YYREEE (reference sequence). Deletions cut 0 bases from V and 0 bases from J, with 9 bases between. CDR3 region: CASSLEWGLNTEAFF. The CDR3, as DNA: TGTGCCAGCAGCTTGGAATGGGGCTTGAACACTGAAGCTTTCTTT.

The chain combines TRBV7-9 with TRBJ2-7, with 11 positions matching TRBD1. The ends lost 5 bases at V and 5 bases at J; junction bases unmatched: 8. Germline lookup yields CDR1 SEHNR and CDR2 FQNEAQ (reference sequence). The CDR3 extends over 15 amino acids. CDR3 sequence reads: CASSQNRDRGDEQYF. CDR3 bases: TGTGCCAGCAGCCAAAACCGGGACAGGGGGGACGAGCAGTACTTC. The full variable domain, with the rest looked up from reference TRBV7-9 and TRBJ2-7, is DTGVSQNPRHKITKRGQNVTFRCDPISEHNRLYWYRQTLGQGPEFLTYFQNEAQLEKSRLLSDRFSAERPKGSFSTLEIQRTEQGDSAMYLCASSQNRDRGDEQYFGPGTRLTVT.

Of note for this clone: Other DNA variants within this sample encode the same CDR3. The V and J genes are TRBV6-5 and TRBJ2-7; 8 positions agree with TRBD2. Germline CDR1 reads MNHEY; CDR2 reads SVGAGI. The CDR3 consists of 14 residues. The trim removed 2 bases at V and 4 bases at J, leaving 4 bases unmatched. In DNA form, the CDR3 reads TGTGCCAGCAGTTACAGCGGGGGAGAATACGAGCAGTACTTC. It encodes CASSYSGGEYEQYF.

The chain recombines TRBV5-4 with TRBJ2-2; a possible D gene is TRBD2 (6 bases). Trimming removed 4 bases at V and 6 bases at J, with 13 bases between. The CDR3 loop spans 14 amino acids. Germline loops: CDR1 SGHNT, CDR2 YYREEE (reference sequence). CDR3 protein: CASSTGGPAGELFF. DNA for the CDR3: TGTGCCAGCAGCACCGGAGGGCCCGCCGGGGAGCTGTTTTTT.

J is TRBJ1-5 and V is TRBV6-5, with TRBD1 matching 7 bases. The V and J ends lost 5 bases and 5 bases, in that order; junction bases with no gene match: 6. In germline, CDR1 is MNHEY, CDR2 SVGAGI. This CDR3 contains 14 residues. Here the CDR3 reads CASSRGRGDQPQHF. The CDR3 nucleotides read TGTGCCAGCAGTAGAGGCAGGGGGGATCAGCCCCAGCATTTT.

The chain employs TRBV20-1 and TRBJ2-7; D gene unclear. Deletions cut 3 bases from V and 0 bases from J, with 9 bases between. Germline CDR1 and CDR2: DFQATT and SNEGSKA (reference sequence). This CDR3 is 13 amino acids long. In nucleotides, the CDR3 is TGCAGTGCTAGTGCGCCTACCTCCTACGAGCAGTACTTC. This encodes CSASAPTSYEQYF.

V and J are TRBV7-2 and TRBJ2-5; no firm D call. This CDR3 is 12 amino acids long. Between the trimmed V and J ends, which lost 1 base and 5 bases, there was a span of 5 bases. CDR1 and CDR2 (germline): SGHTA, FQGNSA. The CDR3 loop reads CASSLVRETQYF. The CDR3 nucleotides are TGTGCCAGCAGCTTAGTACGGGAGACCCAGTACTTC.

This clone was found once. The chain's CDR3 is CASSRDRNSNQPQHF. CDR3 coding DNA: TGTGCCAGCAGTCGCGACAGAAATAGCAATCAGCCCCAGCATTTT. V usage is TRBV27 and J usage is TRBJ1-5, with D tentatively TRBD1 (5 bases). Germline CDR1 reads MNHEY; CDR2 reads SMNVEV (reference sequence). There are 15 residues in the CDR3. With 5 bases removed from V and 0 bases from J, the gap between germline ends came to 11 bases.